This T cell receptor beta chain was recorded in a study of T cell responses to AZD1222 COVID-19 vaccine. Points from the study as a whole: The repertoires were collected only after the peak T cell response. White British donors predominated, females outnumbered males, and clonal diversity was possibly underestimated. Only a handful of AZD1222 recipients, several in all, had baseline seropositivity. Vaccine-associated CD4 TCRs ranged over spike, dominating at 160-218 and 743-854.

In the case of this clone: Antigen specificity is unknown.

The protocol was immunoSEQ multiplex PCR, while the TCRdb copy is restricted to in-frame clones and leaves out a portion. This table holds 100,000 or so clones, about 90% found once. After removal of 6 bases from V and 3 bases from J, the junction contained 22 bases not matched to a gene. Germline CDR1 and CDR2: LNHDA and SQIVND (reference sequence). This CDR3 has 20 residues. The clonotype originates from an adult in good health. This rearrangement joins TRBV19 to TRBJ2-7; 11 bases align to TRBD2. The sequencing used peripheral blood, collected on day 0 of MenACWY control vaccination. Here the CDR3 DNA reads TGTGCCAGTAGCCACCTCGCGGGGACCCCCGGGACTAGCGGTTTCTACGAGCAGTACTTC. As protein: CASSHLAGTPGTSGFYEQYF.